This TCR beta chain was documented in a study of naive and memory T cell subsets. Study observations and caveats: Each distinct alpha or beta sequence counts as one clonotype. A few larger clonotypes appeared in naive repertoires, especially CD8, possibly memory cells re-expressing CD45RA.

Alpha and beta libraries were amplified separately from the second PCR onward. With 3 bases removed from V and 13 bases from J, the gap between germline ends came to 12 bases. CDR1 and CDR2 from the germline V gene are SQVTM and ANQGSEA. The CDR3 has 10 amino acids. This clonotype was seen a handful of times. The antigen is not known. The beta constant-region primer was an equimolar mix of two oligonucleotides covering TRBC1 and TRBC2. Nested alpha and beta constant-region primers with the SP2 primer drove four PCR rounds on ligated cDNA. Ligation attached a single-stranded oligonucleotide with a 12-nucleotide UMI and the SP2 primer to the cDNA 3' end. MiXCR, applied by TCRdb to the UMI-ligation and nested PCR reads, yields one record per CDR3 protein. Among around 83,000 distinct CDR3 sequences, approximately 10% were seen once, and the ten largest hold about 0.14%.

This sequence was found in a human donor in good health. V is TRBV29-1 and J is TRBJ1-2; tentatively, D is TRBD1 (5 bases). Sequenced: naive CD4+ T cells from blood. The CDR3 sequence: CSVDKEGFTF. The CDR3 nucleotides are TGCAGCGTTGATAAGGAGGGGTTCACCTTC.